This entry lists 2 T cell receptor beta chains sequenced from one sample in a study of cytomegalovirus exposure and HLA in healthy donors. A multiplex PCR was run with 60 Vbeta primers and 13 Jbeta primers. Data came from immunoSEQ multiplex PCR; TCRdb stores just in-frame clones and leaves some out. The sample data list approximately 170,000 clones. Sequencing input: PBMCs. The receptors come from a woman younger than 35 in good health and CMV-seropositive.

The chain has TRBV7-9 and TRBJ2-3; TRBD2 might be the D (6 bases). This CDR3 comprises 14 residues. V lost 5 bases and J lost 1, with 10 bases in between. Germline loops: CDR1 SEHNR, CDR2 FQNEAQ (reference sequence). Written as DNA, the CDR3 is TGTGCCAGCAGCCTGCGGGGAGGCACAGATACGCAGTATTTT. Its protein is CASSLRGGTDTQYF.

V usage is TRBV28 and J usage is TRBJ1-5; possible D gene TRBD1, 6 bases. Trimming stripped 6 bases from V and 3 bases from J, with 12 bases between. Germline CDR1 reads MDHEN; CDR2 reads SYDVKM. The CDR3 consists of 14 residues. This chain's CDR3 is CASRLQGDNQPQHF. Written as DNA, the CDR3 is TGTGCCAGCAGACTACAGGGAGACAATCAGCCCCAGCATTTT.